A single sample gave rise to the 27 T cell receptor beta chains below, sequenced in a study of cytomegalovirus exposure and HLA in healthy donors listed by TCRdb under 2017. Receptor libraries were prepared by the immunoSEQ multiplex PCR assay. For the multiplex PCR, a mixture combining 60 forward primers for TCR Vbeta segments and 13 reverse primers for TCR Jbeta segments was used. Drawn from immuneACCESS, this table holds only the in-frame rearrangements with V and J called that TCRdb kept. Clones are partly lost; checked studies trace under half to an unresolved V gene and leave the rest unexplained. Present in this sample are about 160,000 clones, approximately 81% of which were seen just once. The top ten constitute approximately 7% of the sample. The sample was PBMCs. These TCRs come from a woman between 25 and 40 years old in good health and CMV-seropositive.

The J gene is TRBJ1-2, the V gene TRBV28; D gene uncertain. The V end was cut by 3 bases, the J end by 7 bases, with 9 bases between. Germline V gene sequence: CDR1 MDHEN, CDR2 SYDVKM. The CDR3 runs 12 residues. CDR3 amino acids: CASSFSGFGYTF. The CDR3, as DNA: TGTGCCAGCAGTTTTTCGGGGTTTGGCTACACCTTC.

This sequence joins TRBV27 and TRBJ2-7; the match to TRBD1 covers 7 bases. This CDR3 comprises 16 residues. The junction had 6 bases not matched to a gene; V was cut back by 0 bases and J by 1 base. The germline V gene encodes CDR1 MNHEY and CDR2 SMNVEV (reference sequence). The CDR3 here is CASSLSLGTESYEQYF. The CDR3 DNA reads as TGTGCCAGCAGTTTATCCCTAGGGACAGAATCCTACGAGCAGTACTTC.

The sample holds a few counts of this clone. The chain is built from TRBV6-5 and TRBJ1-2; TRBD1 is a possible D gene (6 bases). This CDR3 is 11 amino acids long. V gave up 9 bases and J gave up 2 bases, with 7 bases separating them. The germline V gene encodes CDR1 MNHEY and CDR2 SVGAGI. The CDR3 nucleotides read TGTGCCAGTGGACAGAACTATGGCTACACCTTC. Residues: CASGQNYGYTF.

The V and J genes are TRBV5-1 and TRBJ1-6; D is uncertain. The V and J ends lost 2 bases and 6 bases respectively, with 9 bases between them. The germline CDR1 and CDR2 sequences are SGHRS and YFSETQ. The length of the CDR3 is 14 residues. CDR3 residues: CASSFTTGNSPLHF. The DNA of the CDR3 is TGCGCCAGCAGCTTTACGACTGGTAATTCACCCCTCCACTTT.

This clone occurred once. The chain employs TRBV9 and TRBJ1-3; D not certain. Germline V CDR1 and CDR2: SGDLS, YYNGEE. V was trimmed by 4 bases and J by 7 bases, leaving 21 bases between them. The length of the CDR3 is 16 residues. CDR3 region: CASSTRPTTSRNTIYF. In DNA, the CDR3 is TGTGCCAGCAGCACAAGACCCACGACATCCCGCAACACCATATATTTT.

The chain recombines TRBV6-1 with TRBJ1-2; a possible D gene is TRBD1 (5 bases). Per germline, CDR1 MNHNS and CDR2 SASEGT. CDR3 length: 14 residues. V lost 9 bases and J 6 bases, leaving 20 bases between the germline ends. CDR3 nucleotides: TGTGCCAGTCTTACACCGGGCGGACATGATGGCTACACCTTC. Encoded protein: CASLTPGGHDGYTF.

The chain has TRBV11-3 and TRBJ2-1, with 9 bases lining up with TRBD2. Trimming removed 1 base from V and 6 bases from J; junction bases left unmatched: 4. This CDR3 region has 15 residues. Germline loops: CDR1 SGHNT, CDR2 YENEEA. The CDR3 nucleotides read TGTGCCAGCAGCTTAGTAGCGGGGGTGTTCAATGAGCAGTTCTTC. Residues: CASSLVAGVFNEQFF.

The chain employs TRBV7-8 and TRBJ1-2, with 12 positions matching TRBD1. V lost 5 bases and J lost 5; bases outside the gene matches: 24. This CDR3 is built from 21 residues. Per germline, CDR1 SGHVS and CDR2 FQNEAQ. As DNA, the CDR3 is TGTGCCAGCAGCCCCCGGTCCACGATAAACCGGGACAGGGGGCCGGAATATGGCTACACCTTC. Translating it yields CASSPRSTINRDRGPEYGYTF.

This clone was seen just once. The CDR3 sequence: CASSSLGGRGYTF. CDR3 DNA: TGCGCCAGCAGCTCTTTAGGGGGTCGGGGCTACACCTTC. The chain is built from TRBV5-1 and TRBJ1-2, with a possible D match to TRBD1 (6 bases). CDR3 length equals 13 residues. Trimming took 3 bases from V and 8 from J, leaving 14 bases between them. Germline CDR1 SGHRS, CDR2 YFSETQ.

The DNA of the CDR3 is TGCGCCAGCAGCCAAGATCACGGAGCCAAAAACATTCAGTACTTC. This gives the protein CASSQDHGAKNIQYF. The rearrangement uses TRBV4-3 and TRBJ2-4; D gene uncertain. CDR1 and CDR2 from the germline V gene are LGHNA and YSLEER. Trimming removed 0 bases at V and 0 bases at J, with 6 bases between. This CDR3 has 15 amino acids.

V and J are TRBV28 and TRBJ1-5; perhaps TRBD1 as D (5 bases). CDR1 MDHEN and CDR2 SYDVKM come from the germline V gene. There are 14 residues in the CDR3. V was clipped by 5 bases and J by 3 bases, with 11 bases between them. CDR3 sequence: CASSLRQFNQPQHF. CDR3 DNA: TGTGCCAGCAGTCTCCGACAGTTCAATCAGCCCCAGCATTTT. The full variable domain, completed using reference TRBV28 and TRBJ1-5, is DVKVTQSSRYLVKRTGEKVFLECVQDMDHENMFWYRQDPGLGLRLIYFSYDVKMKEKGDIPEGYSVSREKKERFSLILESASTNQTSMYLCASSLRQFNQPQHFGDGTRLSIL.

The rearrangement joins TRBV15 to TRBJ1-4, with 9 positions matching TRBD1. V gave up 5 bases and J gave up 7 bases; unmatched junction bases: 8. The CDR3 contains 15 residues. Germline V lookup: CDR1 LNHNV, CDR2 YYDKDF (reference sequence). This CDR3 is CATSPGTGIGEKLFF. CDR3 DNA sequence: TGTGCCACCAGCCCCGGGACAGGGATCGGTGAAAAACTGTTTTTT.

Remarks on this clone: The conserved phenylalanine or tryptophan is not found at the CDR3 terminus, so this likely reflects a read error. Because the CDR3's place on the DNA is in doubt, the DNA is left out and the CDR3 is given as listed by TCRdb. The genes are TRBV4-3 and TRBJ1-2; the table assigns TRBD1, which was not confirmed against the DNA. The CDR3 is 11 amino acids long, termini counted. The germline gives CDR1 LGHNA, CDR2 YSLEER. The CDR3 region is CASSQDQHRAG.

The chain links TRBV5-1 to TRBJ2-5, with D possibly TRBD2 on 7 matching bases. The germline gives CDR1 SGHRS, CDR2 YFSETQ. The length of the CDR3 is 15 residues. V lost 7 bases to trimming and J lost 5 bases, with 21 bases between them. The CDR3 DNA reads as TGCGCCAGCGCCCAAGGGGGGGCTCTAGGGGAGACCCAGTACTTC. It specifies CASAQGGALGETQYF.

This clone was observed once. The V gene is TRBV5-1, the J gene TRBJ1-1; D is ambiguous. The CDR3 is 13 residues long. Germline lookup yields CDR1 SGHRS and CDR2 YFSETQ. V gave up 0 bases and J gave up 4 bases, with 7 bases separating them. CDR3 sequence (DNA): TGCGCCAGCAGCTTGGCCGAGGTCACTGAAGCTTTCTTT. This codes for CASSLAEVTEAFF.

This clone was counted once. The chain recombines TRBV18 with TRBJ2-5, with 9 bases lining up with TRBD2. The end of the DNA is better explained by TRBJ2-7, so the J call may be wrong. CDR3 length: 15 amino acids. Germline V gene sequence: CDR1 KGHSH, CDR2 LQKENI. The CDR3 is CASSSTSGFTYEQYF. The CDR3 region has the DNA TGTGCCAGCTCATCGACTAGCGGTTTTACCTACGAGCAGTACTTC.

This chain joins TRBV7-9 and TRBJ1-6, with D tentatively TRBD1 (6 bases). The germline V gene encodes CDR1 SEHNR and CDR2 FQNEAQ (reference sequence). V lost 5 bases, J lost 10 bases, and 21 bases lay in between. This CDR3 comprises 16 residues. CDR3 region: CASSRGSVLQGSPLHF. CDR3 in DNA: TGTGCCAGCAGCCGCGGCTCGGTTTTACAGGGCTCACCCCTCCACTTT.

The chain is built from TRBV30 and TRBJ1-6, with D uncertain. The CDR3 has 13 residues. Germline CDR1 is GTSNPN and CDR2 is SVGIG (reference sequence). V dropped 1 base and J dropped 9 bases, with 10 bases sitting between them. The CDR3 sequence: CAWSDGISSPLHF. CDR3 in DNA: TGTGCCTGGAGTGACGGGATCAGTTCACCCCTCCACTTT.

The chain uses TRBV20-1 and TRBJ1-2; TRBD1 might be the D (5 bases). The germline V gene has CDR1 DFQATT and CDR2 SNEGSKA (reference sequence). There are 10 residues in the CDR3. CDR3 in DNA: TGCAGGGGGCAGGACTATGGCTACACCTTC. It is translated as CRGQDYGYTF.

The chain employs TRBV10-3 and TRBJ2-7, with 9 bases fitting TRBD1. The trim removed 6 bases at V and 7 bases at J, leaving 10 bases unmatched. This CDR3 contains 14 residues. Per the germline V gene, CDR1 is ENHRY and CDR2 is SYGVKD. As DNA, the CDR3 is TGTGCCATCAGGGGACAGGGAGGTGCTCCTGAGCAGTACTTC. Protein product: CAIRGQGGAPEQYF.

This sequence joins TRBV4-1 and TRBJ2-3, with 7 bases that match TRBD2. Per the germline V gene, CDR1 is MGHRA and CDR2 is YSYEKL. With V trimmed by 0 bases and J by 1 base, 10 bases remained unmatched. This CDR3 region has 18 residues. The CDR3 region is CASSQELRASGGTDTQYF. In DNA, the CDR3 is TGCGCCAGCAGCCAAGAATTAAGAGCTAGCGGCGGCACAGATACGCAGTATTTT.

The chain recombines TRBV28 with TRBJ1-5; 11 positions match TRBD1. The CDR3 totals 15 residues. J lost 0 bases, V lost 5 bases, and 0 bases had no gene match. Germline CDR1 and CDR2: MDHEN and SYDVKM. The CDR3 region is CASSGTGGSNQPQHF. The CDR3 bases are TGTGCCAGCAGTGGGACAGGGGGTAGCAATCAGCCCCAGCATTTT. Drawing the rest from reference TRBV28 and TRBJ1-5, the complete variable domain is DVKVTQSSRYLVKRTGEKVFLECVQDMDHENMFWYRQDPGLGLRLIYFSYDVKMKEKGDIPEGYSVSREKKERFSLILESASTNQTSMYLCASSGTGGSNQPQHFGDGTRLSIL.

V and J are TRBV28 and TRBJ1-3; 9 bases line up with TRBD1. CDR1 and CDR2 from the germline V gene are MDHEN and SYDVKM. This CDR3 contains 18 residues. The V gene end was trimmed by 7 bases and the J gene end by 0 bases; junction bases not matched to a gene: 13. The CDR3 protein is CASIGSSGQGISGNTIYF. The CDR3 nucleotides are TGTGCCAGCATCGGGTCCTCGGGACAGGGTATCTCTGGAAACACCATATATTTT.

The J gene is TRBJ2-3, the V gene TRBV29-1, with D maybe TRBD2 (5 bases). Trimming left V 0 bases short and J 8 bases short, with 15 bases between. The length of the CDR3 is 14 residues. Germline CDR1 reads SQVTM; CDR2 reads ANQGSEA. The CDR3 sequence: CSVEDLTKIGTQYF. The CDR3 DNA reads TGCAGCGTTGAAGATTTGACTAAGATAGGTACGCAGTATTTT.

V is TRBV6-5 and J is TRBJ1-2; TRBD1 aligns across 9 bases. This CDR3 comprises 12 residues. Germline V gene sequence: CDR1 MNHEY, CDR2 SVGAGI. J was trimmed by 9 bases and V by 7 bases; bases with no gene match: 6. CDR3: CASTGQGYRYTF. The CDR3 DNA follows: TGTGCCAGCACCGGACAGGGGTACCGCTACACCTTC.

The chain has TRBV19 and TRBJ2-1; perhaps TRBD2 as D (5 bases). Looked up from germline, CDR1 is LNHDA and CDR2 is SQIVND (reference sequence). The V end lost 4 bases, the J end lost 3 bases, and 13 bases lay between the germline ends. The CDR3 spans 15 residues. The DNA for the CDR3 is TGTGCCAGTAGTACCGGAGGCGCCTACTACAATGAGCAGTTCTTC. Protein: CASSTGGAYYNEQFF. Supplemented by reference TRBV19 and TRBJ2-1, the full variable domain reads DGGITQSPKYLFRKEGQNVTLSCEQNLNHDAMYWYRQDPGQGLRLIYYSQIVNDFQKGDIAEGYSVSREKKESFPLTVTSAQKNPTAFYLCASSTGGAYYNEQFFGPGTRLTVL.

The CDR3 nucleotides read TGCGCCAGCAGTGAGTCACTAGCGGGGGGACCGGCATCCGGGAACGAGCAGTACTTC. Amino acid sequence: CASSESLAGGPASGNEQYF. This rearrangement joins TRBV10-1 to TRBJ2-7, with 12 nucleotides matching TRBD2. Germline V gene lookup returns CDR1 WNHNN and CDR2 SYGVQD (reference sequence). V lost 0 bases and J lost 5; bases outside the gene matches: 14. CDR3 length: 19 residues.